This TCR beta chain was observed in a study of human T cells and chemical hapten exposure. The library put unique molecular identifiers onto individual cDNA molecules. From the 5' RACE reads, TCRdb called clonotypes with MiXCR, one entry per CDR3 protein. The data hold about 81,000 distinct CDR3 sequences, with roughly 15% observed a single time. Someone pulled total RNA out of unfractionated whole blood. Per germline, CDR1 MDHEN and CDR2 SYDVKM. The CDR3 is 15 residues long. V was shortened by 4 bases and J by 2 bases, with 12 bases between the two germline ends. The rearrangement links TRBV28 to TRBJ1-5, with D possibly TRBD1 on 6 matching bases. This sequence was found in a female donor in good health. The CDR3 reads CASSSQGSGNQPQHF. The CDR3 bases are TGTGCCAGCAGTTCACAGGGTAGCGGCAATCAGCCCCAGCATTTT.